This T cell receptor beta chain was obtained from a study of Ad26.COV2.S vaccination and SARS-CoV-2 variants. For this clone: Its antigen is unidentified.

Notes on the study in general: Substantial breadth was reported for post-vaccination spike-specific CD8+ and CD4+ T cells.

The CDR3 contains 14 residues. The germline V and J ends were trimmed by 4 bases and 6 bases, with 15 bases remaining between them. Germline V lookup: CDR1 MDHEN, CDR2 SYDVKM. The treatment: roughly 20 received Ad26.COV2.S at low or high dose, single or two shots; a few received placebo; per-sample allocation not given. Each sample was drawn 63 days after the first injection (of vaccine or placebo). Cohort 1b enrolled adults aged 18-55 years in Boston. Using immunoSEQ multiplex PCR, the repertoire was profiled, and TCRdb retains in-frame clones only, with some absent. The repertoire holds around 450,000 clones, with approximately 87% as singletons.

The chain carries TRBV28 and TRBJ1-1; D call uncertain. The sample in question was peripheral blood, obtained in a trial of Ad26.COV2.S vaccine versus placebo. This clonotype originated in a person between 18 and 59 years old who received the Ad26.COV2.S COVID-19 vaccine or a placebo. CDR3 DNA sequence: TGTGCCAGCAGTTGGTCAAGAGCGGGCGCTGAAGCTTTCTTT. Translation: CASSWSRAGAEAFF.